Given below is one TCR beta chain in context. This CDR3 comprises 15 residues. Trimming stripped 3 bases from V and 5 bases from J, with 19 bases between. Germline lookup yields CDR1 GTSNPN and CDR2 SVGIG (reference sequence). This sample is part of a study of Ad26.COV2.S vaccination and SARS-CoV-2 variants. The protocol was immunoSEQ multiplex PCR, while the TCRdb copy is restricted to in-frame clones and leaves out a portion. The table includes roughly 680,000 clones, 89% detected once. Treatment described: 15 to 20 received Ad26.COV2.S at low or high dose, single or two shots; several received placebo; per-sample allocation not given. Collection of the samples took place on day 63 after the first injection of vaccine or placebo. Ad26.COV2.S expressed prefusion-stabilized spike from the original Wuhan strain.

The sample consisted of peripheral blood, taken in a trial of Ad26.COV2.S vaccine versus placebo. This receptor was identified in a person aged 18-65 years who received the Ad26.COV2.S COVID-19 vaccine or a placebo. The chain is built from TRBV30 and TRBJ1-2; maybe TRBD1 (6 bases). CDR3 in DNA: TGTGCCTGGAGCTTCGGGACACCCCAGGGGTATGGCTACACCTTC. Amino acid sequence: CAWSFGTPQGYGYTF.